This T cell receptor (beta chain) was recorded in a study of T cell responses to AZD1222 COVID-19 vaccine listed by TCRdb under 2021. As for the study more broadly: Because spike-specific TCR depth and breadth did not differ between the two schedules, AZD1222 recipients who got a second dose at roughly 4 weeks were pooled with those who got a second dose at roughly 12 weeks. A total of under 250 trial participants underwent TCR sequencing, of whom about 200 had received two doses of AZD1222 and roughly 26 had received two doses of the MenACWY control vaccine. Trial participants were enrolled into age subgroups of 18-55, 56-69 and 70-plus years, which contained about 150, 27 and 61 TCR-sequenced participants, respectively.

Worth noting for this clone: Its antigen specificity is not known. No base qualities exist here, and no much larger clone lies one base off it.

The CDR3 regions of human TCRbeta chains were analyzed by immunosequencing. Concerning the study's data processing: TCRs in the repertoires were matched against a reference library of SARS-CoV-2-specific TCRs that had been generated with the MIRA antigen-specificity platform. Breadth was defined as the fraction of unique TCRs that were SARS-CoV-2-associated, and depth was defined as the fraction of total T cells that were SARS-CoV-2-associated. Using the MIRA data, every spike-specific TCR was mapped to the spike region that the TCR reacted to and assigned to either a CD4 or a CD8 class. Log10-transformed breadth and depth values were compared by one-way ANOVA with Sidak's multiple comparisons tests. Entries here come from immuneACCESS through TCRdb and include only in-frame sequences with V and J called. Some clones fail to appear in such tables; in the studies checked, an unresolved V gene covers under half of the shortfall, and the cause of the remainder is unknown. V, J and clone size reflect that table, while D and trimming were determined from the DNA. This sample holds approximately 150,000 clones; about 93% were observed only once. Clones ranked in the top ten supply about 5% of the sample.

The investigation overall reported the following: After two AZD1222 doses, spike-specific TCR breadth and depth were significantly higher than at day 0 and than in MenACWY recipients. In the small 56-69-year group, the increase in depth fell short of significance, most likely because of low power. The whole spike protein was spanned by vaccine-associated CD4 TCRs, and dominant responses were seen in regions 160-218 and 743-854. Because no samples from the day 14 peak response were available, repertoires could be characterized only after the peak T cell response. Reportedly, almost half of the unique spike-specific TCRs recognized epitopes lying outside the regions that are mutated in the B.1.351 and B.1.1.7 variants. Conclusions about previously exposed vaccinees are limited, since just six AZD1222 recipients were seropositive for SARS-CoV-2 at baseline. Most participants were white British and females outnumbered males, and the authors suggested that clonal diversity may have been underestimated.

In light of the paper, this sample's time point label describes: baseline before first vaccination. Vaccinee samples were obtained from the UK trials COV001 and COV002, which included a single-blind randomized controlled phase 2/3 trial of AZD1222 (ChAdOx1 nCoV-19) in healthy adults. Trial participant PBMC samples were collected at day 0 and day 28 after the second dose for TCRbeta chain sequencing. V is pruned by 2 bases and J by 0 bases, leaving 5 bases of the junction without a gene match. The germline V gene provides CDR1 SGHRS and CDR2 YFSETQ. Spanning cysteine to phenylalanine, the CDR3 consists of 17 amino acids. Only the CDR3 part of the read is kept: 51 bases, read in frame from the first base.

Source: peripheral blood, taken on day 0 of AZD1222 vaccination. The rearrangement joined TRBV5-1 to TRBJ1-4; 9 bases in the middle match TRBD1. The source of this sequence is an adult in good health. The DNA sequence is as follows: TGCGCCAGCAGCTTAAACGGACAGGGGACAACTAATGAAAAACTGTTTTTT. This encodes CASSLNGQGTTNEKLFF.